This T cell receptor (beta chain) was identified during a study of shared clonotypes between healthy human individuals. Libraries were prepared by immunoSEQ multiplex PCR; TCRdb keeps only in-frame clonotypes and omits some of them. Of roughly 2 million clones in the sample, roughly 94% are singletons; the top ten hold 0.1% to 0.15%. With 2 bases removed from V and 6 bases from J, the gap between germline ends came to 7 bases. Germline V gene data show CDR1 as LGHNA and CDR2 as YNFKEQ. This CDR3 comprises 12 residues. The clonotype originates from a man between 18 and 29 years old in good health. The sample consisted of naive CD4+ T cells sorted from blood. Described subset: CD45RA+ positively selected. The chain uses TRBV4-2 and TRBJ1-2; D unclear. CDR3 bases: TGTGCCAGCAGCCAAAGAGACGATGGCTACACCTTC. Translated: CASSQRDDGYTF.